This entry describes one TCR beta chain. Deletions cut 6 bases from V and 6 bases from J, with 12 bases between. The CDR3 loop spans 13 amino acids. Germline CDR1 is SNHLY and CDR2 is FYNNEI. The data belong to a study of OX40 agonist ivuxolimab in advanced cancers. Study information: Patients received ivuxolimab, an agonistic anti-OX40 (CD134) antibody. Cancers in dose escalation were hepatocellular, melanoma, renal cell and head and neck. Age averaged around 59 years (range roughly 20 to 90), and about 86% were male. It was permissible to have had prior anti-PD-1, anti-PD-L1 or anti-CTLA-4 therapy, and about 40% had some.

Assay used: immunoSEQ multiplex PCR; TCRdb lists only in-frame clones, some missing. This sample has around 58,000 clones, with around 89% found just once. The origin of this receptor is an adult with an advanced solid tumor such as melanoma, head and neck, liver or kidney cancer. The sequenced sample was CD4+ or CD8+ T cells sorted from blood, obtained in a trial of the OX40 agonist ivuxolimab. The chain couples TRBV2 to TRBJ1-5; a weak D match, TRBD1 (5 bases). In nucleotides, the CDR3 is TGTGCCAGCAGAAGGGGTCCGGGTCAGCCCCAGCATTTT. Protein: CASRRGPGQPQHF.